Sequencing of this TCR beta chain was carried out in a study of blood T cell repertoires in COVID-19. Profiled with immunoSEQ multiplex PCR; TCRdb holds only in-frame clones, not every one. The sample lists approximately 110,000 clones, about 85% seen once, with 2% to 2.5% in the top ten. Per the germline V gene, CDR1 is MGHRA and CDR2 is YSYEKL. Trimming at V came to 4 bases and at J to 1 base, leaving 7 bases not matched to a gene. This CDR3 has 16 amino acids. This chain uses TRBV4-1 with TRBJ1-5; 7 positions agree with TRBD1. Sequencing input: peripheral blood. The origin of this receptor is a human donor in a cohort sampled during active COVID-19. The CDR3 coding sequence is TGCGCCAGCAGCCCCCCTACGACAGGGAGCAATCAGCCCCAGCATTTT. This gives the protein CASSPPTTGSNQPQHF.